This T cell receptor (beta chain) appears in the sequencing data of a study of cytomegalovirus exposure and HLA in healthy donors. CDR3 length: 14 amino acids. V trimming: 7 bases; J trimming: 5 bases; junction bases outside the gene matches: 9. Per the germline V gene, CDR1 is SGHVS and CDR2 is FQNEAQ. This clone was recorded a few times. PCR primers comprised 60 Vbeta and 13 Jbeta primers. The table came from immunoSEQ multiplex PCR; TCRdb's copy has only in-frame clones and leaves some out. Altogether about 67,000 clones are present, approximately 67% being singletons, with the ten largest covering 2% to 2.5%.

The sample taken for sequencing was PBMCs. The chain has TRBV7-8 and TRBJ2-5; 8 nucleotides agree with TRBD1. The TCR sequence derives from a woman aged 25-40 years in good health and CMV-seronegative. The CDR3 protein is CASIIRGLEETQYF. The CDR3 DNA follows: TGTGCCAGCATTATCAGGGGGCTCGAGGAGACCCAGTACTTC.